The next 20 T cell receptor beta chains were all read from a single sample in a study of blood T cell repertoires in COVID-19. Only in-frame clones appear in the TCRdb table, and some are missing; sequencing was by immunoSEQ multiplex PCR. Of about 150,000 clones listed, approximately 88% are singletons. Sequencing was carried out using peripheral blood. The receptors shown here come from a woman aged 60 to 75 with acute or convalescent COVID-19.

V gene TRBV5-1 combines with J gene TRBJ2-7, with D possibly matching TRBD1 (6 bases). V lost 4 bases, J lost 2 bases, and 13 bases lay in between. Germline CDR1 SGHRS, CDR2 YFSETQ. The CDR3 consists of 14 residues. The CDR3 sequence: CASSPQGSPYEQYF. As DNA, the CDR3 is TGCGCCAGCAGCCCACAGGGATCTCCCTACGAGCAGTACTTC.

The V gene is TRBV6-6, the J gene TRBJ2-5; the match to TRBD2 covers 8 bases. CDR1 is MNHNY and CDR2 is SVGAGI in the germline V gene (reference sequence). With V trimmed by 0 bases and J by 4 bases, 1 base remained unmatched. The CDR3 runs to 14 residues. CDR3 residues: CASSYSAGGETQYF. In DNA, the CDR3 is TGTGCCAGCAGTTACTCGGCGGGGGGAGAGACCCAGTACTTC.

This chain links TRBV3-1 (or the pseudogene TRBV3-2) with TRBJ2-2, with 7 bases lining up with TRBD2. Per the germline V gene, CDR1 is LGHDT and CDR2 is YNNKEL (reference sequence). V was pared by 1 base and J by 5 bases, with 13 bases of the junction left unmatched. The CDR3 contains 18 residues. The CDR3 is CASSQAPKSGTNTGELFF. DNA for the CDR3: TGTGCCAGCAGCCAAGCACCTAAAAGCGGGACCAATACCGGGGAGCTGTTTTTT.

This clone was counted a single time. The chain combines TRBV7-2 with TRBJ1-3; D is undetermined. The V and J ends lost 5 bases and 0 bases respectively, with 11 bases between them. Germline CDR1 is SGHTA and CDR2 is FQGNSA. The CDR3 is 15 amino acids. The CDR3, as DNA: TGTGCCAGCAGCGCCAAACCAGGCTCTGGAAACACCATATATTTT. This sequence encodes CASSAKPGSGNTIYF.

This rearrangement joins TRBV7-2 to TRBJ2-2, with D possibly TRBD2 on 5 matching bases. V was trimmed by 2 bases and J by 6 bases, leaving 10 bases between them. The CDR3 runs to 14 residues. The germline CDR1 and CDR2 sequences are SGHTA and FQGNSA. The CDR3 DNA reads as TGTGCCAGCAGCTTACTGGTCGGGGCCGGGGAGCTGTTTTTT. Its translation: CASSLLVGAGELFF.

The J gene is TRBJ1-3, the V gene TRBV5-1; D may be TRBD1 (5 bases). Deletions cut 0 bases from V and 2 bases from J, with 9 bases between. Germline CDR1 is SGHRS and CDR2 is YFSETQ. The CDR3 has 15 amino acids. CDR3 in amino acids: CASSLGAGAGNTIYF. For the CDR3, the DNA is TGCGCCAGCAGCTTGGGAGCGGGGGCTGGAAACACCATATATTTT.

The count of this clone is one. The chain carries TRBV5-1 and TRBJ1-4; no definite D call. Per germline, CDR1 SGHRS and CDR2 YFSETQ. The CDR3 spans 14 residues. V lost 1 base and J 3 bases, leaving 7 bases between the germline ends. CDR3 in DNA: TGCGCCAGCAGCTTGTTGGGAGCTAATGAAAAACTGTTTTTT. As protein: CASSLLGANEKLFF.

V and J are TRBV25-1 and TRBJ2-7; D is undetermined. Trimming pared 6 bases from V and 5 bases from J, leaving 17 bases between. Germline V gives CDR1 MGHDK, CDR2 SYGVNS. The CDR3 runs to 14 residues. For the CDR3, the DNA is TGTGCCAGCAGCTCGGCCGGTCCAGGCGACGAGCAGTACTTC. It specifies CASSSAGPGDEQYF.

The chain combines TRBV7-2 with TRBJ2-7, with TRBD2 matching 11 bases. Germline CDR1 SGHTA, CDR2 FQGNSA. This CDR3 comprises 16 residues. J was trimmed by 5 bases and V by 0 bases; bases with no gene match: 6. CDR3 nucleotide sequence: TGTGCCAGCAGCTTAGCCGCTAGCGGGGGGATGGACGAGCAGTACTTC. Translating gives CASSLAASGGMDEQYF.

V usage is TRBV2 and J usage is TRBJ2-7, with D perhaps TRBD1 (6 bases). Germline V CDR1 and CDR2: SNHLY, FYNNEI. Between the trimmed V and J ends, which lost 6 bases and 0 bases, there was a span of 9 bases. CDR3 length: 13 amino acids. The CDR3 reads CASRGTISYEQYF. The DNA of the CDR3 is TGTGCCAGCAGAGGGACAATCTCCTACGAGCAGTACTTC.

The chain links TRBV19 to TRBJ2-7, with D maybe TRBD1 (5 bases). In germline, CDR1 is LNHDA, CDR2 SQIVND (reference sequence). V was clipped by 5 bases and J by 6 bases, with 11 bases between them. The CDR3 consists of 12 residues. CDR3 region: CASSVRVGEQYF. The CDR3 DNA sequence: TGTGCCAGTAGTGTCAGGGTCGGCGAGCAGTACTTC.

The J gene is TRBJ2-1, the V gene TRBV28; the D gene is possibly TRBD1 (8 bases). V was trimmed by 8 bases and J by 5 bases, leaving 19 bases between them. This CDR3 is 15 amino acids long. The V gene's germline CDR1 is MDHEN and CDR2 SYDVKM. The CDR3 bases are TGTGCCAGCCCGAAACAGGGGGGGCCCCACAATGAGCAGTTCTTC. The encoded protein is CASPKQGGPHNEQFF. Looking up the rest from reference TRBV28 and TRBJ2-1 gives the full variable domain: DVKVTQSSRYLVKRTGEKVFLECVQDMDHENMFWYRQDPGLGLRLIYFSYDVKMKEKGDIPEGYSVSREKKERFSLILESASTNQTSMYLCASPKQGGPHNEQFFGPGTRLTVL.

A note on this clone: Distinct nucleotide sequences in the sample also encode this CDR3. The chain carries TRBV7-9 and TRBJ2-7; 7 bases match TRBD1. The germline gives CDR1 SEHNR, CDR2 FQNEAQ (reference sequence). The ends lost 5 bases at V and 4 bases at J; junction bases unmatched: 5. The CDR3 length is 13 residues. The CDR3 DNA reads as TGTGCCAGCAGCAGCGGACAGGTGTACGAGCAGTACTTC. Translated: CASSSGQVYEQYF.

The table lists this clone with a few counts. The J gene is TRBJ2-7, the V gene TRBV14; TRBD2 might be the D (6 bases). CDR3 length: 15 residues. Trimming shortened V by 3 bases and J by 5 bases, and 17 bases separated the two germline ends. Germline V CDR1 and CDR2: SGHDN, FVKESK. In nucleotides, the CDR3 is TGTGCCAGCAGCCACGGGGTCCGGAGGGGCAACGAGCAGTACTTC. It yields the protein CASSHGVRRGNEQYF.

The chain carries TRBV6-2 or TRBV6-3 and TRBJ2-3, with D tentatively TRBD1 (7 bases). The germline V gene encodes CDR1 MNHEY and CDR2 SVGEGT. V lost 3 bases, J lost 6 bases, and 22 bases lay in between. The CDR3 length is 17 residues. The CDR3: CASSYARGRRSGDTQYF. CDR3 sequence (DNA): TGTGCCAGCAGTTATGCTAGGGGGCGACGGAGCGGGGATACGCAGTATTTT.

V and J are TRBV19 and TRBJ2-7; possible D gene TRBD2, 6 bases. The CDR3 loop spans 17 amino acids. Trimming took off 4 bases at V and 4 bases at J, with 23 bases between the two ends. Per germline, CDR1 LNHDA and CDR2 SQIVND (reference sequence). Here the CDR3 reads CASSRSWLEGLKYEQYF. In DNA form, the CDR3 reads TGTGCCAGTAGTAGATCGTGGTTGGAGGGATTGAAATACGAGCAGTACTTC. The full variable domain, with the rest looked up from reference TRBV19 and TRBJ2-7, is DGGITQSPKYLFRKEGQNVTLSCEQNLNHDAMYWYRQDPGQGLRLIYYSQIVNDFQKGDIAEGYSVSREKKESFPLTVTSAQKNPTAFYLCASSRSWLEGLKYEQYFGPGTRLTVT.

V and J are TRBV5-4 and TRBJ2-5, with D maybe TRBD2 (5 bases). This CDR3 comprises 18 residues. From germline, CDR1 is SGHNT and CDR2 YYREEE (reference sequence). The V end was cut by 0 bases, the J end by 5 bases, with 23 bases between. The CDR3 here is CASSLGPAGGRQGETQYF. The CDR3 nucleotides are TGTGCCAGCAGCTTGGGCCCCGCCGGCGGGCGACAAGGCGAGACCCAGTACTTC. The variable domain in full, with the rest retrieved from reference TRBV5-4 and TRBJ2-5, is ETGVTQSPTHLIKTRGQQVTLRCSSQSGHNTVSWYQQALGQGPQFIFQYYREEENGRGNFPPRFSGLQFPNYSSELNVNALELDDSALYLCASSLGPAGGRQGETQYFGPGTRLLVL.

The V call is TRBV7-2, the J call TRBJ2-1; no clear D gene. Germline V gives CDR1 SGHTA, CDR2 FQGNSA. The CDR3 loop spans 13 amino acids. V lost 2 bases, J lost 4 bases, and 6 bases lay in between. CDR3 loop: CASSLPRYNEQFF. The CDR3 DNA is TGTGCCAGCAGCTTACCCCGTTACAATGAGCAGTTCTTC.

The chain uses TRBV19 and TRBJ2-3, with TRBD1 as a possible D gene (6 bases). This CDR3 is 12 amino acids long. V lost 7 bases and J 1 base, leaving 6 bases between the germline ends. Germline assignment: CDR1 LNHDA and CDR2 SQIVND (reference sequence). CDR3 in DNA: TGTGCCAGTAAGGGGGGCACAGATACGCAGTATTTT. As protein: CASKGGTDTQYF.

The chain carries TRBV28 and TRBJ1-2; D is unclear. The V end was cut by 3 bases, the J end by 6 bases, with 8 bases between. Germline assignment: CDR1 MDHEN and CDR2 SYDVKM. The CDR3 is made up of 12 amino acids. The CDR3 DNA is TGTGCCAGCAGTTTGTCCAGGCATGGCTACACCTTC. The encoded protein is CASSLSRHGYTF.